The present T cell receptor (beta chain) was sequenced within a study of CXCR3-negative and CXCR3-positive naive CD8 T cells. Study-wide points: CXCR3-positive naive cells had TRB CDR3s that were more hydrophobic than CXCR3-negative naive cells had.

This CDR3 region has 20 residues. Germline V gives CDR1 SGHTA, CDR2 FQGNSA. With regard to this clonotype: The target antigen is unknown.

Carrying UMI labels, the TRB cDNA libraries were prepared through 5' RACE. One entry per CDR3 protein, without DNA, is what TCRdb gives after re-calling the 5' RACE reads. The table for this sample gives over 100,000 distinct CDR3 sequences. Triplicate sorts of some 300,000 cells per CD8+ subset. The sequence was obtained from a human donor in good health. Some clones in this sample may be carry-over from other donors' samples. The rearrangement uses TRBV7-2 and TRBJ2-3; TCRdb's D gene call, TRBD1, goes unchecked for lack of DNA. Specimen: naive CXCR3+ CD8+ T cells from blood. Subset of the sample: CD45RO-CCR7+CD27+CD95- naive CD8+ T cells expressing CXCR3 (TNR3+). The CDR3 loop reads CASSSEDLYRGGFDGWTQYF.